The following is a TCR beta chain sequence with its context. The record originates from a study of blood T cell repertoires in COVID-19. Study at large: PBMCs, B-cell-depleted T cells, or T cells were the source of the cDNA or gDNA that made up the material.

The CDR3 spans 13 residues. V gave up 2 bases and J gave up 5 bases, with 7 bases separating them. The germline gives CDR1 LGHDT, CDR2 YNNKEL (reference sequence). In the authors' methods: From reference gene primer amplification, estimates of nucleated cell counts were derived. Sequencing used immunoSEQ multiplex PCR; TCRdb keeps in-frame clones, though not all of them. V, J and clone size are taken as reported in that table, and D and trimming were inferred from the DNA itself. The sample lists around 280,000 clones, 86% occurring once. The sequence came from a woman aged 25 to 45 who had recovered from COVID-19. The chain uses TRBV3-1 (or the pseudogene TRBV3-2) and TRBJ1-5, with D perhaps matching TRBD1 (5 bases). What was sequenced was peripheral blood. The CDR3 sequence is CASSQSGDQPQHF. CDR3 sequence (DNA): TGTGCCAGCAGCCAATCGGGGGATCAGCCCCAGCATTTT.